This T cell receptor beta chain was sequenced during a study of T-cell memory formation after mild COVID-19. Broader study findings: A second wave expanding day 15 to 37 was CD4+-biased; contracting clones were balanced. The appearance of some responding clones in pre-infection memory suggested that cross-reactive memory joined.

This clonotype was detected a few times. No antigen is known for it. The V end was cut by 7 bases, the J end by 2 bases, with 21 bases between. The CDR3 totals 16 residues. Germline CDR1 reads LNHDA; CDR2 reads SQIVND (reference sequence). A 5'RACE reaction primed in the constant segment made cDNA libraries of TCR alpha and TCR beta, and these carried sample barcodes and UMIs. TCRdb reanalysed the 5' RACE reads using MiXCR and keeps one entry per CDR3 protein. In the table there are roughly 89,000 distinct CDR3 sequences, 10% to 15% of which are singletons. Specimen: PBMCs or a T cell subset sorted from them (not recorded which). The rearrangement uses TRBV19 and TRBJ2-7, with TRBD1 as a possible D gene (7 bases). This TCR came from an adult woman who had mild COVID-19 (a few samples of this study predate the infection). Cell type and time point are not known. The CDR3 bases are TGTGCCAGTACCCCCTACCGCGGGACAGTTCCCTACGAGCAGTACTTC. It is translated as CASTPYRGTVPYEQYF.